This T cell receptor (beta chain) came from a study of Ad26.COV2.S vaccination and SARS-CoV-2 variants. About the study: Of the COV1001 trial arms, the Ad26.COV2.S arm included the donor. Recipients of Ad26.COV2.S got it intramuscularly, once or twice 56 days apart. Study-level results: Reported post-vaccination CD8+ and CD4+ T cell responses to spike showed substantial breadth.

Trimming shortened V by 0 bases and J by 5 bases, and 13 bases separated the two germline ends. Germline V gene data show CDR1 as MGHRA and CDR2 as YSYEKL. The CDR3 spans 15 residues. Sequenced by immunoSEQ multiplex PCR; TCRdb stores in-frame clones only, minus some. The table shows around 300,000 clones, with less than 90% occurring only once. Treatment given: some 20 received Ad26.COV2.S at low or high dose, single or two shots; roughly five received placebo; per-sample allocation not given. Sampling occurred on day 63 after the first vaccine or placebo injection. With respect to this clone: Its specificity is not known.

The material was peripheral blood, obtained in a trial of Ad26.COV2.S vaccine versus placebo. The TCR originated in a person between 18 and 59 years old who received the Ad26.COV2.S COVID-19 vaccine or a placebo. V and J are TRBV4-1 and TRBJ1-2; TRBD1 is a possible D gene (5 bases). The CDR3 DNA reads TGCGCCAGCAGCCAAGACAGGGATCCGGTTTATGGCTACACCTTC. It is translated as CASSQDRDPVYGYTF.